Listed below are T cell receptor beta chains from one sample, sequenced in a study of blood T cell repertoires in COVID-19. TCRdb's table, derived via immunoSEQ multiplex PCR, lists solely in-frame clones and lacks some. The table has 110,000 to 150,000 clones, under 90% seen once. The sample was peripheral blood. These receptors all come from a human donor in a cohort sampled during active COVID-19. Both conserved end residues are part of each CDR3. The D gene is left open where the match is weak. Clone size, where shown, is once, few, many, or a class for clones that have expanded.

j_gene	len	abundance	d_gene	v_gene	CDR3aa	CDR3nt
TRBJ2-7	16	.	TRBD2	TRBV7-2	CASSLVPTSGSIEQYF	TGTGCCAGCAGCTTAGTTCCAACTAGCGGGAGTATCGAGCAGTACTTC
TRBJ2-5	13	.	.	TRBV9	CASSVGGQETQYF	TGTGCCAGCAGCGTCGGCGGCCAAGAGACCCAGTACTTC
TRBJ2-5	15	.	TRBD2	TRBV9	CASSASLGREETQYF	TGTGCCAGCAGCGCTTCCCTCGGGAGGGAGGAGACCCAGTACTTC
TRBJ2-7	14	.	.	TRBV27	CASVPTGKRNEQYF	TGTGCCAGCGTTCCCACAGGGAAACGGAACGAGCAGTACTTC
TRBJ2-3	16	.	TRBD1	TRBV24-1	CATSEVGGTTTDTQYF	TGTGCCACCAGTGAAGTAGGGGGCACAACCACAGATACGCAGTATTTT
TRBJ2-7	15	.	TRBD2	TRBV23-1	CASSQGGGSSYEQYF	TGCGCCAGCAGTCAGGGAGGCGGGAGCTCCTACGAGCAGTACTTC
TRBJ2-7	13	.	.	TRBV27	CASTPPGGAEQYF	TGTGCCAGCACCCCGCCCGGGGGTGCCGAGCAGTACTTC
TRBJ1-5	14	once	.	TRBV21-1	CASSKDRGNQPQHF	TGTGCCAGCAGCAAAGACAGGGGTAATCAGCCCCAGCATTTT
TRBJ1-1	14	few	TRBD1	TRBV28	CASRTTGGAIKAFF	TGTGCCAGCAGGACGACAGGGGGCGCGATAAAAGCTTTCTTT
TRBJ1-3	16	.	.	TRBV4-1	CASSQERGSSGNTIYF	TGCGCCAGCAGCCAAGAGAGAGGGTCCTCTGGAAACACCATATATTTT
TRBJ1-5	15	many	TRBD1	TRBV6-2/TRBV6-3	CASSTGGIGNQPQHF	TGTGCCAGCAGTACAGGGGGTATAGGGAATCAGCCCCAGCATTTT
TRBJ2-7	13	.	.	TRBV9	CASSADSSYEQYF	TGTGCCAGCAGCGCGGACAGCTCCTACGAGCAGTACTTC
TRBJ2-7	16	.	TRBD2	TRBV13	CASSPGASGSAYEQYF	TGTGCCAGCAGCCCAGGGGCTAGCGGGAGTGCGTACGAGCAGTACTTC
TRBJ2-5	14	.	.	TRBV6-1	CASSEGGLGETQYF	TGTGCCAGCAGTGAAGGCGGCCTGGGAGAGACCCAGTACTTC
TRBJ2-7	13	.	.	TRBV7-6	CASRPTGSYEQYF	TGTGCCAGCAGGCCCACAGGTAGCTACGAGCAGTACTTC
TRBJ2-1	17	.	TRBD2	TRBV14	CASSQLGLAGSYNEQFF	TGTGCCAGCAGCCAACTTGGACTAGCGGGGAGCTACAATGAGCAGTTCTTC
TRBJ2-7	16	.	.	TRBV7-6	CASSLAPYGTGYEQYF	TGTGCCAGCAGCTTAGCCCCATACGGCACGGGCTACGAGCAGTACTTC
TRBJ2-7	12	.	.	TRBV29-1	CSVGWRYYEQYF	TGCAGCGTTGGGTGGAGGTACTACGAGCAGTACTTC
TRBJ2-1	13	.	.	TRBV7-9	CASSLSGSGEQFF	TGTGCCAGCAGCCTATCAGGTAGCGGTGAGCAGTTCTTC
TRBJ2-7	15	.	.	TRBV7-8	CASSSRLETTYEQYF	TGTGCCAGCAGCTCCAGACTAGAGACCACCTACGAGCAGTACTTC